The 3 T cell receptor beta chains reported below all come from one sample, sequenced in a study of T-cell memory formation after mild COVID-19. TCRdb re-called the 5' RACE reads through MiXCR, storing one row per CDR3 protein. Of 400,000 to 450,000 distinct CDR3 sequences in the sample, approximately 18% were seen once. The sequenced sample consisted of PBMCs or a T cell subset sorted from them (not recorded which). The receptors shown here come from a man younger than 35 who had mild COVID-19 (a few samples of this study predate the infection). Cell type and time point are not known.

V is TRBV9 and J is TRBJ2-2, with D perhaps TRBD1 (6 bases). The CDR3 loop spans 15 amino acids. Germline V gene data show CDR1 as SGDLS and CDR2 as YYNGEE. Trimming stripped 4 bases from V and 0 bases from J, with 10 bases between. CDR3 sequence reads: CASSRRGSNTGELFF. The CDR3 DNA is TGTGCCAGCAGCCGCAGGGGATCGAACACCGGGGAGCTGTTTTTT.

The chain joins TRBV7-8 to TRBJ2-3; 8 nucleotides agree with TRBD1. J lost 6 bases, V lost 4 bases, and 3 bases had no gene match. The V gene's germline CDR1 is SGHVS and CDR2 FQNEAQ. The CDR3 loop spans 13 amino acids. As DNA, the CDR3 is TGTGCCAGCAGCTCACAGGGGGGTGATACGCAGTATTTT. This translates into CASSSQGGDTQYF.

This clonotype was found a few times. The chain combines TRBV6-1 with TRBJ2-2; D gene uncertain. V lost 4 bases and J lost 0, with 12 bases in between. The length of the CDR3 is 16 residues. Germline assignment: CDR1 MNHNS and CDR2 SASEGT. CDR3 nucleotides: TGTGCCAGCAGTGCCTACCCTGGGACGAACACCGGGGAGCTGTTTTTT. Protein: CASSAYPGTNTGELFF.